This T cell receptor (beta chain) was sequenced during a study of memory CD8 T cells in hepatitis C reinfection. Overall study context: A positive HCV RNA test after two negatives ≥60 days apart defined reinfection. Peak reinfection samples were taken 3 to 8 weeks after detection.

The time point is: peak reinfection, 3 to 8 weeks after reinfection detection. TCR sequencing was done directly ex vivo on sorted cells, without expansion in vitro. People who inject drugs from Montreal's HEPCO study were the donors. Measured with immunoSEQ multiplex PCR; TCRdb has only the in-frame clones, and not every one. The data contain over 35,000 clones, 88% of them singletons. The source material was naive CD8+ T cells sorted from blood. This clonotype was sampled from a man aged 18 to 29 with hepatitis C virus infection.

The CDR3 reads CASSLRSDGGGELFF. In nucleotides, the CDR3 is TGCGCCAGCAGCTTGAGGTCCGACGGGGGCGGGGAGCTGTTTTTT. The chain couples TRBV5-1 to TRBJ2-2, with D possibly matching TRBD2 (6 bases). With 1 base removed from V and 7 bases from J, the gap between germline ends came to 14 bases. This CDR3 is built from 15 residues. CDR1 is SGHRS and CDR2 is YFSETQ in the germline V gene.